What follows are 31 T cell receptor beta chains derived from one specimen sequenced in a study of OX40 agonist ivuxolimab in advanced cancers. Generated by immunoSEQ multiplex PCR, the TCRdb table keeps only in-frame clones and is missing some. The top ten hold 2.1% of the sample, which has around 60,000 clones, around 84% seen once. Source: CD4+ or CD8+ T cells sorted from blood, taken in a trial of the OX40 agonist ivuxolimab. These receptors originate from an adult with an advanced solid tumor such as melanoma, head and neck, liver or kidney cancer.

The rearrangement uses TRBV9 and TRBJ2-3; D may match TRBD1 or TRBD2 (6 bases each). This CDR3 has 16 amino acids. V was cut by 0 bases and J by 0 bases, with 11 bases left in between. CDR1 and CDR2 (germline): SGDLS, YYNGEE. The CDR3 DNA reads as TGTGCCAGCAGCGTAGCTACGGGGGCTAGCACAGATACGCAGTATTTT. Its translation: CASSVATGASTDTQYF.

V usage is TRBV15 and J usage is TRBJ2-3; TRBD1 is a possible D gene (5 bases). V lost 5 bases, J lost 2 bases, and 20 bases lay in between. The germline CDR1 and CDR2 sequences are LNHNV and YYDKDF (reference sequence). The CDR3 is 17 residues long. The DNA for the CDR3 is TGTGCCACCAGCGGGAATAGACAGCAGAGATCCACAGATACGCAGTATTTT. This sequence encodes CATSGNRQQRSTDTQYF.

The rearrangement joins TRBV11-1 to TRBJ2-3, with 7 bases lining up with TRBD2. CDR1 SGHAT and CDR2 FQDESV come from the germline V gene (reference sequence). The CDR3 runs 14 residues. Unmatched junction bases numbered 7, after V lost 3 bases and J lost 7 bases. CDR3 in DNA: TGTGCCAGCAGCTTCGGGGGGAGGGATAATACGCAGTATTTT. Residues: CASSFGGRDNTQYF. The entire variable domain, with the rest obtained from reference TRBV11-1 and TRBJ2-3, is as follows: EAEVAQSPRYKITEKSQAVAFWCDPISGHATLYWYRQILGQGPELLVQFQDESVVDDSQLPKDRFSAERLKGVDSTLKIQPAELGDSAMYLCASSFGGRDNTQYFGPGTRLTVL.

This sequence joins TRBV18 and TRBJ2-2; D gene ambiguous. The CDR3 extends over 14 amino acids. V lost 5 bases and J lost 1, with 8 bases in between. Germline assignment: CDR1 KGHSH and CDR2 LQKENI. DNA of the CDR3: TGTGCCAGCTCAAGCCAGAAGAACACCGGGGAGCTGTTTTTT. Residues: CASSSQKNTGELFF.

This chain connects TRBV15 to TRBJ1-1, with a possible D match to TRBD1 (6 bases). Deletions cut 1 base from V and 4 bases from J, with 13 bases between. This CDR3 spans 15 amino acids. CDR1 and CDR2 (germline): LNHNV, YYDKDF (reference sequence). Written as DNA, the CDR3 is TGTGCCACCAGCAGAGTTACGGGGGCTAGCACTGAAGCTTTCTTT. This gives the protein CATSRVTGASTEAFF.

This chain connects TRBV30 to TRBJ1-2, with unresolved D. Germline V gene sequence: CDR1 GTSNPN, CDR2 SVGIG (reference sequence). The CDR3 has 13 residues. V lost 3 bases and J 2 bases, leaving 10 bases between the germline ends. The CDR3 nucleotides read TGTGCCTGGAGAACGACCGTAAACTATGGCTACACCTTC. Its translation is CAWRTTVNYGYTF.

The J gene is TRBJ1-1, the V gene TRBV7-9, with 7 bases fitting TRBD1. The germline V gene has CDR1 SEHNR and CDR2 FQNEAQ (reference sequence). The CDR3 is made up of 11 amino acids. V shed 11 bases, J shed 7 bases, and the junction held 7 bases outside the gene matches. CDR3 loop: CASRTGHEAFF. CDR3 DNA sequence: TGTGCCTCTCGGACAGGACATGAAGCTTTCTTT.

The gene calls are TRBV5-1 and TRBJ2-5; 9 positions match TRBD1. With V trimmed by 1 base and J by 4 bases, 5 bases remained unmatched. This CDR3 has 15 amino acids. The germline CDR1 and CDR2 sequences are SGHRS and YFSETQ. CDR3 amino acids: CASSLYRGRSETQYF. CDR3 nucleotides: TGCGCCAGCAGCTTGTACAGGGGGCGGTCAGAGACCCAGTACTTC.

This chain links TRBV7-2 with TRBJ1-4, with D tentatively TRBD1 (6 bases). The V and J ends lost 5 bases and 5 bases respectively, with 12 bases between them. CDR3 size: 14 residues. From germline, CDR1 is SGHTA and CDR2 FQGNSA. The CDR3 DNA reads as TGTGCCAGCAGCCAGGACAGTGTAAATGAAAAACTGTTTTTT. Encoded protein: CASSQDSVNEKLFF. The full variable domain, in which reference TRBV7-2 and TRBJ1-4 provide the parts outside the CDR3, is GAGVSQSPSNKVTEKGKDVELRCDPISGHTALYWYRQSLGQGLEFLIYFQGNSAPDKSGLPSDRFSAERTGGSVSTLTIQRTQQEDSAVYLCASSQDSVNEKLFFGSGTQLSVL.

The chain links TRBV11-3 to TRBJ2-3; a weak D match, TRBD2 (5 bases). Trimming shortened V by 3 bases and J by 9 bases, and 10 bases separated the two germline ends. This CDR3 region has 12 residues. Germline CDR1 SGHNT, CDR2 YENEEA. In nucleotides, the CDR3 is TGTGCCAGCAGCTTCGGACTGGAAACGCAGTATTTT. Protein product: CASSFGLETQYF.

The genes are TRBV2 and TRBJ2-3, with 9 bases aligning to TRBD2. CDR1 and CDR2 (germline): SNHLY, FYNNEI. The CDR3 runs to 17 residues. J gave up 2 bases and V 7 bases, and 13 bases lay outside the gene matches. Here the CDR3 reads CASTTVGLALYTDTQYF. CDR3 sequence (DNA): TGTGCCAGCACCACGGTGGGACTAGCCTTATACACAGATACGCAGTATTTT.

The rearrangement links TRBV28 to TRBJ1-1; the match to TRBD1 covers 9 bases. The ends lost 6 bases at V and 4 bases at J; junction bases unmatched: 9. Germline V gene lookup returns CDR1 MDHEN and CDR2 SYDVKM. The CDR3 consists of 15 residues. In DNA, the CDR3 is TGTGCCAGCAGGGTACAGGGGGCGCAGGGCACTGAAGCTTTCTTT. Its translation: CASRVQGAQGTEAFF.

This clone has just one count. The V call is TRBV28, the J call TRBJ2-5; D gene unclear. The V gene lost 10 bases and the J gene lost 5 bases, with 14 bases spanning the gap. CDR1 is MDHEN and CDR2 is SYDVKM in the germline V gene. The CDR3 has 12 residues. DNA of the CDR3: TGTGCCACCCAATATCGCAGGGAGACCCAGTACTTC. Protein: CATQYRRETQYF.

CDR3: CASRLRGSETQYF. CDR3 nucleotide sequence: TGTGCCAGCAGGCTCAGGGGCTCGGAGACCCAGTACTTC. The chain uses TRBV2 and TRBJ2-5; the D gene is possibly TRBD1 (6 bases). With 6 bases removed from V and 5 bases from J, the gap between germline ends came to 13 bases. The CDR3 consists of 13 residues. The germline gives CDR1 SNHLY, CDR2 FYNNEI.

The V call is TRBV19, the J call TRBJ1-1, with TRBD1 as a possible D gene (6 bases). This CDR3 has 15 residues. Per germline, CDR1 LNHDA and CDR2 SQIVND (reference sequence). Trimming pared 10 bases from V and 3 bases from J, leaving 21 bases between. CDR3 sequence (DNA): TGTGCCACCATCGGCAGGGGCTCCTTTCACACTGAAGCTTTCTTT. It is translated as CATIGRGSFHTEAFF.

The rearrangement joins TRBV27 to TRBJ1-2, with TRBD1 matching over 8 bases. V gave up 4 bases and J gave up 3 bases; unmatched junction bases: 4. CDR1 is MNHEY, CDR2 SMNVEV, per germline (reference sequence). The CDR3 runs 14 residues. CDR3 residues: CASSSRGRDYGYTF. CDR3 bases: TGTGCCAGCAGTTCCAGGGGGCGCGACTATGGCTACACCTTC.

This rearrangement joins TRBV14 to TRBJ1-1, with D unclear. The CDR3 runs to 13 residues. CDR1 and CDR2 from the germline V gene are SGHDN and FVKESK. V lost 6 bases and J lost 0, with 8 bases in between. The CDR3 spells CASRFSMNTEAFF. For the CDR3, the DNA is TGTGCCAGCAGGTTCAGCATGAACACTGAAGCTTTCTTT.

V is TRBV9 and J is TRBJ2-1; the match to TRBD2 covers 8 bases. Per the germline V gene, CDR1 is SGDLS and CDR2 is YYNGEE. There are 15 residues in the CDR3. V was pared by 3 bases and J by 8 bases, with 10 bases of the junction left unmatched. The CDR3 region is CASSAGGASFDEQFF. CDR3 bases: TGTGCCAGCAGCGCCGGGGGGGCCTCTTTCGATGAGCAGTTCTTC. Full variable domain (rest looked up from reference TRBV9 and TRBJ2-1): DSGVTQTPKHLITATGQRVTLRCSPRSGDLSVYWYQQSLDQGLQFLIQYYNGEERAKGNILERFSAQQFPDLHSELNLSSLELGDSALYFCASSAGGASFDEQFFGPGTRLTVL.

This clone appeared a single time. The rearrangement uses TRBV7-6 and TRBJ2-2; D is undetermined. This CDR3 is built from 15 residues. V was trimmed by 5 bases and J by 0 bases, leaving 10 bases between them. Germline lookup yields CDR1 SGHVS and CDR2 FNYEAQ. CDR3 sequence (DNA): TGTGCCAGCAGCCTATTAGAAACGAACACCGGGGAGCTGTTTTTT. Amino acids: CASSLLETNTGELFF.

V gene TRBV10-1 combines with J gene TRBJ2-7, with TRBD1 as a possible D gene (5 bases). The CDR3 loop spans 14 amino acids. Germline V gene lookup returns CDR1 WNHNN and CDR2 SYGVQD (reference sequence). Trimming left V 3 bases short and J 2 bases short, with 11 bases between. CDR3 coding DNA: TGCGCCAGCAGTGAACAGGCACCCCCCTACGAGCAGTACTTC. Translation gives CASSEQAPPYEQYF.

V and J are TRBV7-9 and TRBJ2-3; unclear D gene. In germline, CDR1 is SEHNR, CDR2 FQNEAQ (reference sequence). The CDR3 is made up of 11 amino acids. Trimming stripped 7 bases from V and 5 bases from J, with 7 bases between. This CDR3 is CASKSGDTQYF. For the CDR3, the DNA is TGTGCCAGCAAGTCAGGAGATACGCAGTATTTT.

This clone was observed a few times. The chain is built from TRBV5-1 and TRBJ2-5; 7 bases map to TRBD1. This CDR3 spans 17 amino acids. CDR1 and CDR2 from the germline V gene are SGHRS and YFSETQ. The J segment lost 1 base and the V segment lost 0 bases, leaving 9 bases of the junction unmatched. In DNA form, the CDR3 reads TGCGCCAGCAGCTTGGGTACCCGGGACAGCTCCCAAGAGACCCAGTACTTC. Its translation is CASSLGTRDSSQETQYF.

This clone appeared once. V is TRBV6-1 and J is TRBJ1-2; D remains unclear. The germline V gene has CDR1 MNHNS and CDR2 SASEGT. V was cut by 2 bases and J by 1 base, with 5 bases left in between. This CDR3 has 13 residues. CDR3 sequence (DNA): TGTGCCAGCAGTGAATTAGATAACTATGGCTACACCTTC. This sequence encodes CASSELDNYGYTF.

V is TRBV11-1 and J is TRBJ2-5; TRBD1 agrees at 9 bases. TRBJ2-7 explains the end of the DNA better; the J call may be wrong. CDR1 SGHAT and CDR2 FQDESV come from the germline V gene (reference sequence). The CDR3 loop spans 17 amino acids. The CDR3: CASSLASTGGANYEQYF. The CDR3 coding sequence is TGTGCCAGCAGCTTAGCAAGCACAGGGGGCGCAAACTACGAGCAGTACTTC.

This chain uses TRBV27 with TRBJ2-3; D call uncertain. The CDR3 extends over 13 amino acids. Germline V gene sequence: CDR1 MNHEY, CDR2 SMNVEV (reference sequence). Trimming took off 7 bases at V and 0 bases at J, with 8 bases between the two ends. In DNA form, the CDR3 reads TGTGCCAGCAATGGCGGTAGCACAGATACGCAGTATTTT. Translation gives CASNGGSTDTQYF.

This chain uses TRBV29-1 with TRBJ2-4, with D possibly TRBD2 on 6 matching bases. V gave up 4 bases and J gave up 9 bases, with 16 bases separating them. CDR1 is SQVTM, CDR2 ANQGSEA, per germline. The CDR3 is 13 amino acids. The CDR3 spells CSVVQRGTGIQYF. CDR3 DNA: TGCAGCGTTGTTCAACGGGGGACGGGCATTCAGTACTTC.

This clone occurred a few times. The J gene is TRBJ2-3, the V gene TRBV14; D might be TRBD2 (7 bases). The CDR3 sequence is 18 residues long. Germline CDR1 is SGHDN and CDR2 is FVKESK. V was clipped by 4 bases and J by 2 bases, with 22 bases between them. DNA of the CDR3: TGTGCCAGCAGCCGCACGTCGCCGGGGGGCCCCCCCACAGATACGCAGTATTTT. This gives the protein CASSRTSPGGPPTDTQYF.

CDR3 in amino acids: CASSYSRDRVDEQFF. CDR3 DNA: TGTGCCAGCAGTTACTCCCGGGACAGGGTTGATGAGCAGTTCTTC. This sequence joins TRBV6-5 and TRBJ2-1, with 9 bases fitting TRBD1. The J segment lost 8 bases and the V segment lost 0 bases, leaving 5 bases of the junction unmatched. This CDR3 is 15 amino acids long. CDR1 and CDR2 from the germline V gene are MNHEY and SVGAGI.

This chain links TRBV7-6 with TRBJ2-5; D might be TRBD1 or TRBD2, each matching 5 bases. In germline, CDR1 is SGHVS, CDR2 FNYEAQ. This CDR3 region has 12 residues. Trimming removed 3 bases from V and 7 bases from J, with 9 bases in between. In DNA, the CDR3 is TGTGCCAGCAGCTTTCCTGGGGGGACCCAGTACTTC. Its translation: CASSFPGGTQYF.

The chain recombines TRBV5-4 with TRBJ2-1, with TRBD1 identical over 8 bases. V dropped 4 bases and J dropped 3; count of bases not matched to a gene: 6. This CDR3 comprises 15 residues. Germline CDR1 and CDR2: SGHNT and YYREEE (reference sequence). The CDR3, as DNA: TGTGCCAGCAGCGACCGGACAGGGCACTACAATGAGCAGTTCTTC. Amino acid sequence: CASSDRTGHYNEQFF. Combining the CDR3 with reference TRBV5-4 and TRBJ2-1 gives the whole variable domain ETGVTQSPTHLIKTRGQQVTLRCSSQSGHNTVSWYQQALGQGPQFIFQYYREEENGRGNFPPRFSGLQFPNYSSELNVNALELDDSALYLCASSDRTGHYNEQFFGPGTRLTVL.

This clone was counted a few times. The V and J genes are TRBV6-1 and TRBJ1-2, with a tentative D call TRBD1 (5 bases). The V and J ends lost 5 bases and 7 bases respectively, with 14 bases between them. The CDR3 is 13 residues long. The V gene's germline CDR1 is MNHNS and CDR2 SASEGT. In DNA, the CDR3 is TGTGCCAGCAGTAGAACAGGAGAGGTTGGCTACACCTTC. Translating gives CASSRTGEVGYTF.